The sequence of this T cell receptor (beta chain) was determined in a study of long-term antiretroviral therapy in people with HIV. J lost 16 bases, V lost 4 bases, and 12 bases had no gene match. The CDR3 runs to 13 residues. Germline V gene sequence: CDR1 SGHNT, CDR2 YYREEE (reference sequence). A note on this clone: Antigen unknown.

Points from the study as a whole: Every time point showed a repertoire led by clones expanded before ART. ART adherence, viral resistance and therapy changes were not recorded.

Researchers ran immunoSEQ v3.0 at survey level. TCRdb's copy holds only in-frame clones and misses some; the assay was immunoSEQ multiplex PCR. The sample lists under 20,000 clones, approximately 80% occurring once. The source of this sequence is a middle-aged woman with HIV. The sample here was unsorted PBMCs, taken 3.1 to 3.3 years after starting antiretroviral therapy. The J gene is TRBJ1-4, the V gene TRBV5-4; 8 bases map to TRBD1. For the CDR3, the DNA is TGTGCCAGCAGCCCTGGAGGGACAGGCGACGAGTTTTTT. It codes for CASSPGGTGDEFF.